This passage covers 22 T cell receptor beta chains from one sample sequenced in a study of beta chain features in type 1 diabetes (dated by TCRdb to between 2017 and 2018). The paper's findings and limits, for the study overall: Type 1 diabetes patients showed a moderate but significant shortening of TCRB CDR3 length in all four CD4+ subsets.

No cognate antigen is known for these TCRs. The library was produced with the immunoSEQ multiplex PCR assay. The entire isolated RNA was reverse transcribed using the High Capacity cDNA Reverse Transcription Kit, and thus expressed TCRB transcripts were sequenced. TCRdb re-hosts the immuneACCESS table, in-frame sequences only. Its copies lack some clones; in the studies checked, an unresolved V gene accounts for under half of them, and the cause for the rest is not known. The sample table lists approximately 260,000 clones, roughly a quarter of them with a count of one. The ten largest clones take up roughly 0.011% of the sample. The sequenced sample was naive CD4+ T cells from blood. In the paper's terms, the cell subset or site label means: true naive CD4+ T cells. Receptors were obtained from a woman aged 25-40 years with type 1 diabetes.

This clone was detected once. The V gene is TRBV30, the J gene TRBJ2-1; 11 bases map to TRBD2. With V trimmed by 3 bases and J by 5 bases, 6 bases remained unmatched. Germline V gives CDR1 GTSNPN, CDR2 SVGIG (reference sequence). This CDR3 is 15 amino acids long. The CDR3 is CAWSPASGRNNEQFF. The CDR3 DNA follows: TGTGCCTGGAGCCCCGCTAGCGGGAGGAACAATGAGCAGTTCTTC.

This clone was seen a handful of times. The rearrangement joins TRBV11-1 to TRBJ2-1; D is unclear. CDR1 is SGHAT and CDR2 is FQDESV in the germline V gene (reference sequence). The length of the CDR3 is 15 residues. The germline V and J ends were trimmed by 2 bases and 0 bases, with 8 bases remaining between them. DNA of the CDR3: TGTGCCAGCAGCTTAAGGTCAGGCTCCTACAATGAGCAGTTCTTC. Translated, it gives CASSLRSGSYNEQFF.

This chain uses TRBV5-1 with TRBJ2-7; 11 bases map to TRBD1. V lost 7 bases and J lost 2; bases outside the gene matches: 8. Germline assignment: CDR1 SGHRS and CDR2 YFSETQ. This CDR3 has 15 amino acids. Here the CDR3 reads CASGPRDRGTYEQYF. Written as DNA, the CDR3 is TGCGCCAGCGGACCCCGGGACAGGGGGACCTACGAGCAGTACTTC.

The CDR3 bases are TGTGCCAGCTCACCACCGGTCCAGGGCTACGAGCAGTACTTC. Amino acid sequence: CASSPPVQGYEQYF. This chain connects TRBV18 to TRBJ2-7; a weak D match, TRBD1 (5 bases). V dropped 0 bases and J dropped 3 bases, with 9 bases sitting between them. Germline V lookup: CDR1 KGHSH, CDR2 LQKENI. CDR3 length equals 14 residues.

The chain combines TRBV7-8 with TRBJ1-2; D is unclear. Deletions cut 5 bases from V and 3 bases from J, with 16 bases between. Germline V gives CDR1 SGHVS, CDR2 FQNEAQ. The CDR3 extends over 15 amino acids. The CDR3 loop reads CASSLPGGLDYGYTF. CDR3 bases: TGTGCCAGCAGCCTACCGGGCGGGCTGGACTATGGCTACACCTTC.

This clone was seen a handful of times. V and J are TRBV30 and TRBJ2-5; 9 bases map to TRBD2. The CDR3 consists of 17 residues. CDR1 GTSNPN and CDR2 SVGIG come from the germline V gene (reference sequence). The junction had 16 bases not matched to a gene; V was cut back by 4 bases and J by 4 bases. The CDR3 spells CAWKSLRGGRAPETQYF. The CDR3 region has the DNA TGTGCCTGGAAAAGCCTCCGTGGCGGGAGGGCCCCAGAGACCCAGTACTTC.

This clone showed up just a few times. The chain links TRBV7-9 to TRBJ2-1; TRBD2 matches at 14 bases. This CDR3 region has 15 residues. The V and J ends lost 4 bases and 6 bases, in that order; junction bases with no gene match: 2. The germline V gene has CDR1 SEHNR and CDR2 FQNEAQ (reference sequence). The CDR3 is CASSSGLAGVNEQFF. Written as DNA, the CDR3 is TGTGCCAGCAGCTCGGGACTAGCGGGAGTCAATGAGCAGTTCTTC.

The chain combines TRBV2 with TRBJ1-1, with D maybe TRBD1 (6 bases). The germline gives CDR1 SNHLY, CDR2 FYNNEI. V shed 6 bases and J shed 4 bases, with 12 bases lying between them. The CDR3 contains 13 residues. Here the CDR3 DNA reads TGTGCCAGCAGCCTACAGGGACGCACTGAAGCTTTCTTT. It encodes CASSLQGRTEAFF.

This clone turned up a few times. The V and J genes are TRBV5-1 and TRBJ2-7, with 8 bases matching TRBD2. V lost 4 bases and J lost 0; bases outside the gene matches: 15. The CDR3 sequence is 18 residues long. Per the germline V gene, CDR1 is SGHRS and CDR2 is YFSETQ. The CDR3 nucleotides are TGCGCCAGCAGCCTGTTGGAGGCGGGAGGCGACCGCTCCTACGAGCAGTACTTC. Translating it yields CASSLLEAGGDRSYEQYF.

The rearrangement joins TRBV29-1 to TRBJ1-1; 11 nucleotides line up with TRBD1. V was pared by 5 bases and J by 3 bases, with 2 bases of the junction left unmatched. Looked up from germline, CDR1 is SQVTM and CDR2 is ANQGSEA. The CDR3 has 13 residues. In nucleotides, the CDR3 is TGCAGCGTTCGGACAGGGGGCCACACTGAAGCTTTCTTT. Protein sequence: CSVRTGGHTEAFF.

V usage is TRBV18 and J usage is TRBJ2-4; D perhaps matches TRBD2 (6 bases). Germline V gives CDR1 KGHSH, CDR2 LQKENI. The V and J ends lost 6 bases and 8 bases respectively, with 17 bases between them. The CDR3 has 14 residues. The CDR3 nucleotides are TGTGCCAGCTCGTCCCTAGGGAGGTCGGACATTCAGTACTTC. This gives the protein CASSSLGRSDIQYF.

The rearrangement joins TRBV6-6 to TRBJ2-7, with D possibly matching TRBD2 (5 bases). The CDR3 is 14 amino acids. Germline V gene lookup returns CDR1 MNHNY and CDR2 SVGAGI (reference sequence). V lost 5 bases to trimming and J lost 1 base, with 12 bases between them. The DNA for the CDR3 is TGTGCCAGCAGTCCCGCGGGCGGATCCTACGAGCAGTACTTC. This encodes CASSPAGGSYEQYF.

In this sample, this clone turned up a few times. The chain couples TRBV30 to TRBJ1-1; D is unclear. Trimming shortened V by 4 bases and J by 3 bases, and 6 bases separated the two germline ends. The CDR3 is made up of 11 amino acids. CDR1 and CDR2 (germline): GTSNPN, SVGIG (reference sequence). The chain's CDR3 is CAWTDYTEAFF. The CDR3 DNA is TGTGCCTGGACTGACTACACTGAAGCTTTCTTT.

This clone was counted only a few times. CDR3 nucleotide sequence: TGTGCCAGCAGCTTGGCAGCGGGAATAATCCATGAGCAGTTCTTC. Residues: CASSLAAGIIHEQFF. The chain employs TRBV5-4 and TRBJ2-1, with 7 bases matching TRBD2. CDR1 and CDR2 from the germline V gene are SGHNT and YYREEE (reference sequence). Trimming cost V 0 bases and J 8 bases; bases outside gene matches: 8. This CDR3 is 15 amino acids long.

The J gene is TRBJ2-5, the V gene TRBV4-1, with TRBD2 matching 9 bases. The V segment lost 3 bases and the J segment 3 bases; nucleotides outside the gene matches: 5. Looked up from germline, CDR1 is MGHRA and CDR2 is YSYEKL. This CDR3 has 15 residues. The CDR3 sequence is CASSHPGTSKETQYF. CDR3 DNA sequence: TGCGCCAGCAGCCACCCCGGGACTAGCAAAGAGACCCAGTACTTC.

The V call is TRBV28, the J call TRBJ1-3; D not certain. This CDR3 has 15 amino acids. Germline values: CDR1 MDHEN, CDR2 SYDVKM. The V end lost 1 base, the J end lost 0 bases, and 7 bases lay between the germline ends. In DNA, the CDR3 is TGTGCCAGCAGTTTATTACAGTTCTCTGGAAACACCATATATTTT. This sequence encodes CASSLLQFSGNTIYF.

The V and J genes are TRBV5-1 and TRBJ1-5, with 7 nucleotides matching TRBD1. V trimming: 0 bases; J trimming: 3 bases; junction bases outside the gene matches: 3. CDR3 length: 15 residues. Germline loops: CDR1 SGHRS, CDR2 YFSETQ. The CDR3 region is CASSLGDSDNQPQHF. The CDR3 nucleotides read TGCGCCAGCAGCTTGGGGGACAGTGACAATCAGCCCCAGCATTTT.

The V gene is TRBV7-2, the J gene TRBJ2-7; D gene unclear. V was shortened by 5 bases and J by 2 bases, with 13 bases between the two germline ends. Germline V gene lookup returns CDR1 SGHTA and CDR2 FQGNSA. The CDR3 extends over 14 amino acids. The CDR3 is CASSPPGATYEQYF. CDR3 coding DNA: TGTGCCAGCAGCCCCCCGGGTGCTACCTACGAGCAGTACTTC. Full variable domain (rest looked up from reference TRBV7-2 and TRBJ2-7): GAGVSQSPSNKVTEKGKDVELRCDPISGHTALYWYRQSLGQGLEFLIYFQGNSAPDKSGLPSDRFSAERTGGSVSTLTIQRTQQEDSAVYLCASSPPGATYEQYFGPGTRLTVT.

The chain uses TRBV6-1 and TRBJ2-1; 11 bases map to TRBD2. J lost 7 bases, V lost 10 bases, and 3 bases had no gene match. The CDR3 runs to 12 residues. Germline V CDR1 and CDR2: MNHNS, SASEGT. The CDR3 reads CAIAGGGNEQFF. CDR3 in DNA: TGTGCCATAGCGGGAGGGGGGAATGAGCAGTTCTTC.

V and J are TRBV7-2 and TRBJ2-6; D might be TRBD2 (6 bases). The CDR3 is 15 residues long. V gave up 5 bases and J gave up 2 bases, with 10 bases separating them. Germline CDR1 reads SGHTA; CDR2 reads FQGNSA. The CDR3 bases are TGTGCCAGCAGCCGTGGCGGGACTGGGGCCAACGTCCTGACTTTC. Protein: CASSRGGTGANVLTF.

The V gene is TRBV5-4, the J gene TRBJ2-1, with 7 bases that match TRBD2. Germline assignment: CDR1 SGHNT and CDR2 YYREEE (reference sequence). The junction had 4 bases not matched to a gene; V was cut back by 0 bases and J by 4 bases. CDR3 length equals 15 residues. CDR3 sequence (DNA): TGTGCCAGCAGCTTGGGGGAGGGCTATTACAATGAGCAGTTCTTC. Its translation: CASSLGEGYYNEQFF.

This clone has more than one count but fewer than ten. This chain uses TRBV11-3 with TRBJ2-1; 8 bases align to TRBD2. Germline CDR1 and CDR2: SGHNT and YENEEA. The CDR3 contains 13 residues. V lost 7 bases to trimming and J lost 4 bases; unmatched junction nucleotides: 3. In DNA, the CDR3 is TGTGCCAGCAAGACTAGCGCGTACAATGAGCAGTTCTTC. Translation: CASKTSAYNEQFF.